Below are 23 T cell receptor beta chains sequenced from a single sample in a study of blood T cell repertoires in COVID-19. Some clones are missing from TCRdb's copy, which holds only in-frame ones; the method was immunoSEQ multiplex PCR. In the table there are more than 150,000 clones, around 84% of which are singletons. Sequenced sample: PBMCs or T cells enriched from blood (not recorded which). The receptors stem from a woman in her fifties or sixties who had recovered from COVID-19.

The V and J genes are TRBV9 and TRBJ2-2, with a tentative D call TRBD1 (5 bases). This CDR3 comprises 16 residues. The V end lost 0 bases, the J end lost 4 bases, and 13 bases lay between the germline ends. Germline-derived CDR1 and CDR2 are SGDLS and YYNGEE. In DNA form, the CDR3 reads TGTGCCAGCAGCGTAGCGACAGCCCTGACCACCGGGGAGCTGTTTTTT. This translates into CASSVATALTTGELFF.

The chain couples TRBV25-1 to TRBJ1-1; no reliable D call. V lost 3 bases to trimming and J lost 0 bases, with 20 bases between them. The germline CDR1 and CDR2 sequences are MGHDK and SYGVNS. There are 18 residues in the CDR3. The CDR3 sequence is CASSDSLDRQVMNTEAFF. CDR3 in DNA: TGTGCCAGCAGTGATTCCCTCGACCGGCAGGTCATGAACACTGAAGCTTTCTTT.

CDR3 sequence (DNA): TGTGCCAGCAGTTTAGGGACAGGCGAGCAGTACTTC. This encodes CASSLGTGEQYF. The chain joins TRBV6-2 or TRBV6-3 to TRBJ2-7, with 8 bases matching TRBD1. The CDR3 extends over 12 amino acids. V was pared by 4 bases and J by 6 bases, with 2 bases of the junction left unmatched. Germline assignment: CDR1 MNHEY and CDR2 SVGEGT.

The chain combines TRBV5-5 with TRBJ1-1; 9 bases are a match to TRBD1. V lost 2 bases and J lost 2; bases outside the gene matches: 10. The CDR3 has 17 residues. Germline V gives CDR1 SGHKS, CDR2 YYEKEE (reference sequence). CDR3 residues: CASSFSSNRGLNTEAFF. The CDR3 DNA sequence: TGTGCCAGCAGCTTTTCAAGTAACAGGGGGCTAAACACTGAAGCTTTCTTT.

This sequence joins TRBV19 and TRBJ1-5; 7 nucleotides match TRBD1. Germline V CDR1 and CDR2: LNHDA, SQIVND (reference sequence). This CDR3 comprises 15 residues. V lost 2 bases to trimming and J lost 4 bases; unmatched junction nucleotides: 5. CDR3: CASSIYQGDNQPQHF. In DNA form, the CDR3 reads TGTGCCAGTAGTATATACCAGGGGGATAATCAGCCCCAGCATTTT.

This clone was seen a handful of times. The chain carries TRBV5-4 and TRBJ2-7, with a possible D match to TRBD1 (6 bases). Per germline, CDR1 SGHNT and CDR2 YYREEE (reference sequence). CDR3 length equals 15 residues. V lost 2 bases to trimming and J lost 7 bases, with 19 bases between them. The CDR3 loop is CASSLFGTGSREQYF. In DNA form, the CDR3 reads TGTGCCAGCAGCTTATTTGGTACAGGGTCACGGGAGCAGTACTTC.

The chain couples TRBV28 to TRBJ2-2; 7 bases agree with TRBD1. The CDR3 runs 15 residues. The V and J ends lost 3 bases and 3 bases, in that order; junction bases with no gene match: 4. Germline V gene data show CDR1 as MDHEN and CDR2 as SYDVKM. This CDR3 reads CASSFEGAYTGELFF. The CDR3, as DNA: TGTGCCAGCAGTTTTGAGGGGGCGTACACCGGGGAGCTGTTTTTT.

V and J are TRBV4-2 and TRBJ2-2, with D perhaps TRBD1 (6 bases). This CDR3 is built from 16 residues. The V end was cut by 1 base, the J end by 3 bases, with 12 bases between. Germline assignment: CDR1 LGHNA and CDR2 YNFKEQ. CDR3 sequence: CASSQGIQGDTGELFF. CDR3 DNA: TGTGCCAGCAGCCAAGGAATACAGGGTGACACCGGGGAGCTGTTTTTT.

The chain links TRBV4-2 to TRBJ1-1; D is ambiguous. This CDR3 is 14 amino acids long. V dropped 0 bases and J dropped 2 bases, with 7 bases sitting between them. Germline assignment: CDR1 LGHNA and CDR2 YNFKEQ. The CDR3 spells CASSQDLSNTEAFF. CDR3 nucleotides: TGTGCCAGCAGCCAAGATTTGAGTAACACTGAAGCTTTCTTT.

This clone occurred once. The chain couples TRBV7-3 to TRBJ2-1, with TRBD2 identical over 9 bases. Germline V gene lookup returns CDR1 SGHTA and CDR2 FQGTGA. With 2 bases clipped from V and 2 bases from J, the junction kept 4 bases outside the gene matches. The CDR3 spans 16 residues. The CDR3 nucleotides are TGTGCCAGCAGCTTATCGGTAGCGGGAGCCTACAATGAGCAGTTCTTC. Its protein product is CASSLSVAGAYNEQFF.

This chain links TRBV7-6 with TRBJ2-7, with D maybe TRBD1 (5 bases). The CDR3 loop spans 14 amino acids. Germline V CDR1 and CDR2: SGHVS, FNYEAQ. Trimming cost V 1 base and J 5 bases, with 12 bases left between them. CDR3 sequence (DNA): TGTGCCAGCAGCTTAGGGGATAGGGGCGACGAGCAGTACTTC. It yields the protein CASSLGDRGDEQYF.

The rearrangement links TRBV14 to TRBJ1-4, with D uncertain. This CDR3 has 17 amino acids. The germline V gene encodes CDR1 SGHDN and CDR2 FVKESK. V gave up 3 bases and J gave up 4 bases, with 18 bases separating them. The CDR3, as DNA: TGTGCCAGCAGCCAGGAACCCCCCGGGAGTGGTAATGAAAAACTGTTTTTT. The encoded protein is CASSQEPPGSGNEKLFF.

The chain uses TRBV18 and TRBJ1-3, with D unclear. The CDR3 runs 16 residues. Trimming left V 4 bases short and J 0 bases short, with 13 bases between. CDR1 is KGHSH, CDR2 LQKENI, per germline. Written as DNA, the CDR3 is TGTGCCAGCTCACTGGAAGAATCTAGCTCTGGAAACACCATATATTTT. Protein product: CASSLEESSSGNTIYF. The variable domain in full, completed from reference TRBV18 and TRBJ1-3, reads NAGVMQNPRHLVRRRGQEARLRCSPMKGHSHVYWYRQLPEEGLKFMVYLQKENIIDESGMPKERFSAEFPKEGPSILRIQQVVRGDSAAYFCASSLEESSSGNTIYFGEGSWLTVV.

The chain has TRBV3-1 (or the pseudogene TRBV3-2) and TRBJ2-3; 16 bases map to TRBD2. The CDR3 runs to 16 residues. Trimming at V came to 6 bases and at J to 8 bases, leaving 8 bases not matched to a gene. CDR1 and CDR2 (germline): LGHDT, YNNKEL (reference sequence). The DNA of the CDR3 is TGTGCCAGCAGTACCGGGACTAGCGGGGGGGCGCGTACGCAGTATTTT. It encodes CASSTGTSGGARTQYF.

The chain links TRBV6-5 to TRBJ1-1; tentatively, D is TRBD1 (5 bases). V was pared by 0 bases and J by 3 bases, with 8 bases between. The CDR3 runs 14 residues. The germline gives CDR1 MNHEY, CDR2 SVGAGI. CDR3 sequence reads: CASSYSGAHTEAFF. CDR3 sequence (DNA): TGTGCCAGCAGTTACTCAGGGGCGCACACTGAAGCTTTCTTT.

V is TRBV19 and J is TRBJ1-5, with D uncertain. Germline V gene lookup returns CDR1 LNHDA and CDR2 SQIVND (reference sequence). V gave up 5 bases and J gave up 0 bases, with 11 bases separating them. The CDR3 loop spans 15 amino acids. The CDR3 sequence: CASSREPYSNQPQHF. The CDR3 nucleotides are TGTGCCAGTAGTCGGGAACCTTATAGCAATCAGCCCCAGCATTTT.

The chain links TRBV7-2 to TRBJ2-3; D may be TRBD2 (5 bases). This CDR3 is 16 amino acids long. V lost 3 bases, J lost 2 bases, and 15 bases lay in between. CDR1 is SGHTA and CDR2 is FQGNSA in the germline V gene. CDR3 nucleotides: TGTGCCAGCAGCTTTACCGGACTGGGTTACACAGATACGCAGTATTTT. Protein product: CASSFTGLGYTDTQYF.

This chain joins TRBV7-8 and TRBJ1-6; 8 bases line up with TRBD1. CDR1 and CDR2 (germline): SGHVS, FQNEAQ. V shed 6 bases, J shed 7 bases, and the junction held 8 bases outside the gene matches. The CDR3 has 15 amino acids. For the CDR3, the DNA is TGTGCCAGCAGACAGGGAGGGGACAGGAATTCACCCCTCCACTTT. This gives the protein CASRQGGDRNSPLHF. The whole variable domain, remainder taken from reference TRBV7-8 and TRBJ1-6, is GAGVSQSPRYKVAKRGQDVALRCDPISGHVSLFWYQQALGQGPEFLTYFQNEAQLDKSGLPSDRFFAERPEGSVSTLKIQRTQQEDSAVYLCASRQGGDRNSPLHFGNGTRLTVT.

This clone was picked up one time. This rearrangement joins TRBV15 to TRBJ1-4; tentatively, D is TRBD1 (5 bases). From germline, CDR1 is LNHNV and CDR2 YYDKDF (reference sequence). Trimming pared 0 bases from V and 5 bases from J, leaving 13 bases between. The length of the CDR3 is 16 residues. CDR3 sequence: CATSRDLTAMNEKLFF. The CDR3 nucleotides read TGTGCCACCAGCAGAGATTTGACAGCAATGAATGAAAAACTGTTTTTT.

V gene TRBV4-3 combines with J gene TRBJ2-1; D is unresolved. The germline gives CDR1 LGHNA, CDR2 YSLEER. Trimming cost V 0 bases and J 0 bases, with 9 bases left between them. The CDR3 covers 16 residues. The CDR3 loop is CASSQDLTASYNEQFF. CDR3 in DNA: TGCGCCAGCAGCCAAGACTTGACTGCCTCCTACAATGAGCAGTTCTTC.

This rearrangement joins TRBV20-1 to TRBJ1-6; unclear D gene. The germline V gene has CDR1 DFQATT and CDR2 SNEGSKA (reference sequence). This CDR3 is built from 14 residues. Trimming took 3 bases from V and 3 from J, leaving 9 bases between them. CDR3 residues: CSASFGSYNSPLHF. CDR3 DNA sequence: TGCAGTGCTAGTTTTGGCAGCTATAATTCACCCCTCCACTTT.

The chain joins TRBV28 to TRBJ1-2; D might be TRBD1 (6 bases). The V gene lost 5 bases and the J gene lost 7 bases, with 11 bases spanning the gap. Per germline, CDR1 MDHEN and CDR2 SYDVKM. The CDR3 consists of 12 residues. The CDR3 reads CASSTHRVGYTF. CDR3 in DNA: TGTGCCAGCAGTACCCACAGGGTTGGCTACACCTTC.

CDR3 sequence: CASSQDRGSAEAFF. CDR3 in DNA: TGTGCCAGCAGCCAGGACAGGGGAAGTGCCGAAGCTTTCTTT. The chain links TRBV11-3 to TRBJ1-1; 9 bases are shared with TRBD1. Germline lookup yields CDR1 SGHNT and CDR2 YENEEA. The V segment lost 5 bases and the J segment 8 bases; nucleotides outside the gene matches: 9. The CDR3 extends over 14 amino acids.